This T cell receptor (beta chain) derives from a study of blood T cell repertoires in COVID-19. Sequenced by immunoSEQ multiplex PCR; TCRdb stores in-frame clones only, minus some. Of about 98,000 clones in the sample, 81% were seen once. The CDR3 loop spans 14 amino acids. V lost 4 bases, J lost 5 bases, and 11 bases lay in between. Per germline, CDR1 LNHDA and CDR2 SQIVND (reference sequence). Sequencing used peripheral blood. This TCR was recovered from a woman aged 80 or over with acute or convalescent COVID-19. This chain joins TRBV19 and TRBJ2-2; maybe TRBD1 (5 bases). This CDR3 reads CASSKGLGTGELFF. The CDR3, as DNA: TGTGCCAGTAGTAAGGGGCTCGGGACCGGGGAGCTGTTTTTT.